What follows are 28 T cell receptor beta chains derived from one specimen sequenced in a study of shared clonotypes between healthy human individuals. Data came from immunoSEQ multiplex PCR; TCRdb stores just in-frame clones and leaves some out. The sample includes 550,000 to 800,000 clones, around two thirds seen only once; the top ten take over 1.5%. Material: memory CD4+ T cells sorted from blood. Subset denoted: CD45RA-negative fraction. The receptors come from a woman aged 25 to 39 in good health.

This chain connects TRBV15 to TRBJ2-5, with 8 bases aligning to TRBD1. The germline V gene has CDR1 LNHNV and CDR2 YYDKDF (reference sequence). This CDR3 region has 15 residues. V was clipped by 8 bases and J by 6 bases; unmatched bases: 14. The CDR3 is CATQDRVGMEKTQYF. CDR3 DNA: TGTGCCACCCAGGACAGGGTCGGGATGGAAAAGACCCAGTACTTC.

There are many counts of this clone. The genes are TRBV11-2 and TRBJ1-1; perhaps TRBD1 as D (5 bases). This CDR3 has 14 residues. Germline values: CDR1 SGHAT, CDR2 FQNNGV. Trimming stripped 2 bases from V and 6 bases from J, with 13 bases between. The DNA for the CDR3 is TGTGCCAGCAGCTTATTTTTGGGGGGGGCTGAAGCTTTCTTT. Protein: CASSLFLGGAEAFF.

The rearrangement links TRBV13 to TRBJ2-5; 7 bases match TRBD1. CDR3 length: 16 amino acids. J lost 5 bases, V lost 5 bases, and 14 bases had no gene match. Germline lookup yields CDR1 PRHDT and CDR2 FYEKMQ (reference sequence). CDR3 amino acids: CASSQARGRLFETQYF. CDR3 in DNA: TGTGCCAGCAGCCAGGCAAGGGGGCGACTGTTTGAGACCCAGTACTTC.

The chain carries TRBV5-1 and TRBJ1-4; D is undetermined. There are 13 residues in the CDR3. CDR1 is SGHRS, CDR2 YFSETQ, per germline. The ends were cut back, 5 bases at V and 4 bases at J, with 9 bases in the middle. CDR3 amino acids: CASRQILNEKLFF. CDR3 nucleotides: TGCGCCAGCAGGCAGATCCTTAATGAAAAACTGTTTTTT.

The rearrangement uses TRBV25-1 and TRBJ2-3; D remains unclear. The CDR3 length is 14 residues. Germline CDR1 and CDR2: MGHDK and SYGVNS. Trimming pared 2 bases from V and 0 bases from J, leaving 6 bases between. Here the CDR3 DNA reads TGTGCCAGCAGTGAAGGGGAAAGCACAGATACGCAGTATTTT. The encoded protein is CASSEGESTDTQYF.

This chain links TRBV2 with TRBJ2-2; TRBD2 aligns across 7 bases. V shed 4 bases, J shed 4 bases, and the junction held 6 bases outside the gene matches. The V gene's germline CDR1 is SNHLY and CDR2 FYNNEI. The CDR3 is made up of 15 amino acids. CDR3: CASSGETGGTGELFF. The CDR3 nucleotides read TGTGCCAGCAGTGGAGAGACGGGAGGCACCGGGGAGCTGTTTTTT.

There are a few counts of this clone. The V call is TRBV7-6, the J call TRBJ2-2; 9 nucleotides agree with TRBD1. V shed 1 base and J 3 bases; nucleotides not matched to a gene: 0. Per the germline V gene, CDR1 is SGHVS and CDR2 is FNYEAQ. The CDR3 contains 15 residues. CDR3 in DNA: TGTGCCAGCAGCTTAGGGGACAGGGACACCGGGGAGCTGTTTTTT. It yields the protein CASSLGDRDTGELFF.

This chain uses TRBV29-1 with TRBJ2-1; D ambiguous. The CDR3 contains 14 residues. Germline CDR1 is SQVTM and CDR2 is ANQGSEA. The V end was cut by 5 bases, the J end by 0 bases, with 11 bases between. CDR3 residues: CSVYLVSSYNEQFF. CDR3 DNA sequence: TGCAGCGTTTATCTAGTCAGCTCCTACAATGAGCAGTTCTTC.

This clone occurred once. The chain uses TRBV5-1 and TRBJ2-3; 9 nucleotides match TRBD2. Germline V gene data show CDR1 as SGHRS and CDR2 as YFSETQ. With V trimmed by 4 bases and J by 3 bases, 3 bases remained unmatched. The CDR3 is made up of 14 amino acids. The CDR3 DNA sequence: TGCGCCAGCAGCGGGCTAGCGGGGACAGATACGCAGTATTTT. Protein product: CASSGLAGTDTQYF.

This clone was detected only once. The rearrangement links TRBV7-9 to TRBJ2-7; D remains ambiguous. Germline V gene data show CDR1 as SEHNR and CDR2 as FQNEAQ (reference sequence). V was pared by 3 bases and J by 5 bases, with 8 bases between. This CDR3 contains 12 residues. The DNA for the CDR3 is TGTGCCAGCAGCTTCAGTGGGGACGAGCAGTACTTC. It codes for CASSFSGDEQYF.

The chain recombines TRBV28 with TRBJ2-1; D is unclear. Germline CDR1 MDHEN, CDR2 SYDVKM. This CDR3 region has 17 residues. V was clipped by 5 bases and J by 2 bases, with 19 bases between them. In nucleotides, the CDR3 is TGTGCCAGCAGTCCCCGCCATGACCCGACCCCCTACAATGAGCAGTTCTTC. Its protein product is CASSPRHDPTPYNEQFF.

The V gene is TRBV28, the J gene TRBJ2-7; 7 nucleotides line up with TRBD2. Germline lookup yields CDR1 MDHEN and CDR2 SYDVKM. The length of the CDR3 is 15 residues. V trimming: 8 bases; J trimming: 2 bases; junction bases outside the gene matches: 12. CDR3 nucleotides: TGTGCCAGCGGACTTTTGTGGGAGGGAACCTACGAGCAGTACTTC. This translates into CASGLLWEGTYEQYF.

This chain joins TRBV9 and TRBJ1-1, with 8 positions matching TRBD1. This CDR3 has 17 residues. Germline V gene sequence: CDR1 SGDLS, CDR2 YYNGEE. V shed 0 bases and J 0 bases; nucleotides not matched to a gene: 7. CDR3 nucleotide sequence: TGTGCCAGCAGCGTAGGAAAGGACAGGGTGATGAACACTGAAGCTTTCTTT. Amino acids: CASSVGKDRVMNTEAFF.

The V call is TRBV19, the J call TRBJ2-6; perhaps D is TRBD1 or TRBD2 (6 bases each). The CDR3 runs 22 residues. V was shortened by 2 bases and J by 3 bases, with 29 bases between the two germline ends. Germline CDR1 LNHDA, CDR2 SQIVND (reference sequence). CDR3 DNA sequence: TGTGCCAGTAGTATATTTTGGGGGGCCCCGAACCGTAGGGTGAATGGGGCCAACGTCCTGACTTTC. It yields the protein CASSIFWGAPNRRVNGANVLTF.

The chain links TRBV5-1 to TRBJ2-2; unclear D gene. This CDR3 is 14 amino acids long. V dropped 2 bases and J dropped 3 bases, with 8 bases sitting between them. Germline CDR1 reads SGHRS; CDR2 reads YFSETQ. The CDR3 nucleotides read TGCGCCAGCAGCTTTATGAGAGACACCGGGGAGCTGTTTTTT. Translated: CASSFMRDTGELFF.

The CDR3 DNA sequence: TGCAGCGTTGGTTCGCAGTCCTACGAGCAGTACTTC. This sequence encodes CSVGSQSYEQYF. The chain has TRBV29-1 and TRBJ2-5; unclear D gene. Judging by the DNA end, TRBJ2-7 fits better; the J call may be wrong. CDR1 is SQVTM, CDR2 ANQGSEA, per germline. This CDR3 region has 12 residues.

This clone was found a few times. Here the CDR3 reads CASSLTSGTETQYF. For the CDR3, the DNA is TGTGCCAGTAGTCTGACTAGCGGGACAGAGACCCAGTACTTC. The chain combines TRBV19 with TRBJ2-5; TRBD2 matches 11 bases. J gave up 4 bases and V 5 bases, and 3 bases lay outside the gene matches. This CDR3 has 14 residues. CDR1 and CDR2 from the germline V gene are LNHDA and SQIVND (reference sequence).

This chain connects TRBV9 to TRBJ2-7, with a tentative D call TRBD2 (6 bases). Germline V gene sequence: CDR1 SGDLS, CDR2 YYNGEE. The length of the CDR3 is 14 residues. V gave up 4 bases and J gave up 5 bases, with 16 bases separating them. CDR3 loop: CASSPLTGRNEQYF. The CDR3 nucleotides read TGTGCCAGCAGCCCATTAACCGGGAGAAACGAGCAGTACTTC.

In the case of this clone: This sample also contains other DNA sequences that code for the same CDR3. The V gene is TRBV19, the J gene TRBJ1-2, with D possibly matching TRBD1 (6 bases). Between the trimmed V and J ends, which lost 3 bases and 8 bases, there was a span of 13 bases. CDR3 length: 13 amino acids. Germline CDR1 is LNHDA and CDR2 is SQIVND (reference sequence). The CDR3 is CASSMEGRGGYTF. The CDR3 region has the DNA TGTGCCAGTAGTATGGAAGGCAGGGGAGGCTACACCTTC.

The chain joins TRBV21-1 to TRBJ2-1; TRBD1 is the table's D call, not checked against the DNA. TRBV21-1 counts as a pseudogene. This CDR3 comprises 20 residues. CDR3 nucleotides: TGTGCCAGCAGCCCCCACGAGACAGGGGAATCGGGGTGCTCCTACAATGAGCAGTTCTTC. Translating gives CASSPHETGESGCSYNEQFF.

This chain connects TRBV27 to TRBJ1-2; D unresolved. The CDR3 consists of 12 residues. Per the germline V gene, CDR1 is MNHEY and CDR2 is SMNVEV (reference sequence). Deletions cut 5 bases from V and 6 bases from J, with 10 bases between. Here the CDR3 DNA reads TGTGCCAGCAGTACCTCGACCGATGGCTACACCTTC. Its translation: CASSTSTDGYTF.

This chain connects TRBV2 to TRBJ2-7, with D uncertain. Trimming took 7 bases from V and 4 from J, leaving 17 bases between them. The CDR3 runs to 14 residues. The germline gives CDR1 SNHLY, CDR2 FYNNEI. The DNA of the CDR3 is TGTGCCAGCAAGGGCCCTCTCTCAGTTTACGAGCAGTACTTC. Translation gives CASKGPLSVYEQYF.

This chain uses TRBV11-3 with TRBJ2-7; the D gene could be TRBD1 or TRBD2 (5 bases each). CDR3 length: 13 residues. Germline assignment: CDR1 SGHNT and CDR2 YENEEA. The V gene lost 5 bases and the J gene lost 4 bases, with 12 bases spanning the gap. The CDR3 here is CASSQSWGYEQYF. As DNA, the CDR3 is TGTGCCAGCAGCCAAAGCTGGGGGTACGAGCAGTACTTC.

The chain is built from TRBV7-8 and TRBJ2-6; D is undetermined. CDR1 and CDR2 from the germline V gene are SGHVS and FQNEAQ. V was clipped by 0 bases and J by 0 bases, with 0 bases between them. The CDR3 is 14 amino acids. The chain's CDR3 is CASSLASGANVLTF. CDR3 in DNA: TGTGCCAGCAGCTTAGCCTCTGGGGCCAACGTCCTGACTTTC. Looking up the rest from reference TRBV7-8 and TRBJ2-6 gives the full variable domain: GAGVSQSPRYKVAKRGQDVALRCDPISGHVSLFWYQQALGQGPEFLTYFQNEAQLDKSGLPSDRFFAERPEGSVSTLKIQRTQQEDSAVYLCASSLASGANVLTFGAGSRLTVL.

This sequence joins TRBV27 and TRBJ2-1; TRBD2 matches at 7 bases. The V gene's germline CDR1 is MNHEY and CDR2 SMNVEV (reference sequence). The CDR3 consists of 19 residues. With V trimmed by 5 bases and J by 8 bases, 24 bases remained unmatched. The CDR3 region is CASSPGSLAETFSGDEQFF. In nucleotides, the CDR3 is TGTGCCAGCAGTCCCGGGAGTCTAGCGGAGACCTTTTCCGGGGATGAGCAGTTCTTC.

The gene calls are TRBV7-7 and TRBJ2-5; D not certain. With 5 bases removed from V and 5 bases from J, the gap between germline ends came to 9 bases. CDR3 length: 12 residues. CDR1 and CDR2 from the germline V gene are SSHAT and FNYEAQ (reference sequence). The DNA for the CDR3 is TGTGCCAGCAGCCCAAGTGGGGAGACCCAGTACTTC. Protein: CASSPSGETQYF. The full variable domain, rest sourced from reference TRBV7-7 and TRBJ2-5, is GAGVSQSPRYKVTKRGQDVTLRCDPISSHATLYWYQQALGQGPEFLTYFNYEAQPDKSGLPSDRFSAERPEGSISTLTIQRTEQRDSAMYRCASSPSGETQYFGPGTRLLVL.

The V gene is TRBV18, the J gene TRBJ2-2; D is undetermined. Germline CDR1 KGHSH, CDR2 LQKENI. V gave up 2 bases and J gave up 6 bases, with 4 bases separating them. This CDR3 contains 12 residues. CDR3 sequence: CASSPGPGELFF. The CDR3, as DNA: TGTGCCAGCTCACCAGGCCCCGGGGAGCTGTTTTTT.

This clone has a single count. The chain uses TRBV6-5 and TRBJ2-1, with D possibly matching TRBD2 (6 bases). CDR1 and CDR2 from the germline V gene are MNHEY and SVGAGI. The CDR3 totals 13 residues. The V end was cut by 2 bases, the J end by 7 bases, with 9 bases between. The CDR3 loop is CASSYPGGNEQFF. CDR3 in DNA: TGTGCCAGCAGTTACCCCGGGGGTAATGAGCAGTTCTTC.